The rows below give T cell receptor beta chains drawn from one sample of a study of cytomegalovirus exposure and HLA in healthy donors. The data were produced by immunoSEQ multiplex PCR, yet TCRdb's version contains in-frame clones alone and is incomplete. The sample shows 200,000 to 250,000 clones, and around 1.1% sits with its ten largest clones. The sample comprised PBMCs. These receptors came from a girl aged 2 to 10 in good health and CMV-seropositive. Both conserved end residues are part of each CDR3. The D gene is left open where the match is weak.

V: TRBV7-9; J: TRBJ1-3; D: NA; CDR3: CASSSYGASGNTIYF; DNA: TGTGCCAGCAGCTCCTACGGAGCCTCTGGAAACACCATATATTTT
V: TRBV5-1; J: TRBJ2-7; D: NA; CDR3: CASSLQGTEQYF; DNA: TGCGCCAGCAGCTTGCAGGGAACCGAGCAGTACTTC
V: TRBV14; J: TRBJ1-1; D: NA; CDR3: CASSQDQGTEAFF; DNA: TGTGCCAGCAGCCAAGATCAGGGCACTGAAGCTTTCTTT
V: TRBV20-1; J: TRBJ2-7; D: TRBD1; CDR3: CSYRGPYEQYF; DNA: TGCAGTTACAGGGGGCCCTACGAGCAGTACTTC
V: TRBV5-1; J: TRBJ1-4; D: TRBD1; CDR3: CASSSGQPNEKLFF; DNA: TGCGCCAGCAGCTCGGGACAGCCTAATGAAAAACTGTTTTTT
V: TRBV6-4; J: TRBJ2-3; D: NA; CDR3: CASMAGRPHTDTQYF; DNA: TGTGCCAGCATGGCGGGCCGACCTCACACAGATACGCAGTATTTT
V: TRBV10-3; J: TRBJ2-7; D: NA; CDR3: CAISEGQYEQYF; DNA: TGTGCCATCAGTGAGGGCCAGTACGAGCAGTACTTC
V: TRBV28; J: TRBJ1-5; D: NA; CDR3: CAISLTGSHQPQHF; DNA: TGTGCCATATCCCTTACAGGGAGTCACCAGCCCCAGCATTTT
V: TRBV4-1; J: TRBJ2-7; D: NA; CDR3: CASSQNEGTSHEQYF; DNA: TGCGCCAGCAGCCAAAATGAGGGTACATCCCACGAGCAGTACTTC
V: TRBV4-1; J: TRBJ1-1; D: TRBD1; CDR3: CASSQVGQSNTEAFF; DNA: TGCGCCAGCAGCCAAGTGGGACAGTCGAACACTGAAGCTTTCTTT
V: TRBV5-1; J: TRBJ2-1; D: TRBD1; CDR3: CASSLGGDRGYNEQFF; DNA: TGCGCCAGCAGCTTGGGGGGGGACAGGGGATACAATGAGCAGTTCTTC
V: TRBV5-1; J: TRBJ1-2; D: TRBD1; CDR3: CASRPGTAANYGYTF; DNA: TGCGCCAGCAGACCTGGGACAGCTGCTAACTATGGCTACACCTTC
V: TRBV5-1; J: TRBJ2-3; D: TRBD2; CDR3: CASSRLTSGTTDTQYF; DNA: TGCGCCAGCAGCCGCCTGACTAGCGGGACCACAGATACGCAGTATTTT
V: TRBV6-5; J: TRBJ2-1; D: NA; CDR3: CASSSTGHYNEQFF; DNA: TGTGCCAGCAGTTCTACGGGACACTACAATGAGCAGTTCTTC
V: TRBV5-1; J: TRBJ2-1; D: TRBD2; CDR3: CASSQMGSGRMDNEQFF; DNA: TGCGCCAGCAGCCAAATGGGGAGCGGGAGGATGGACAATGAGCAGTTCTTC
V: TRBV11-3; J: TRBJ2-7; D: NA; CDR3: CASSLIGGYEQYF; DNA: TGTGCCAGCAGCTTGATTGGCGGGTACGAGCAGTACTTC
V: TRBV6-6; J: TRBJ2-7; D: TRBD2; CDR3: CASSPGTSSLYEQYF; DNA: TGTGCCAGCAGCCCCGGGACTAGCAGTCTCTACGAGCAGTACTTC
V: TRBV7-2; J: TRBJ1-4; D: NA; CDR3: CASSLDIGFEKLFF; DNA: TGTGCCAGCAGCTTGGACATAGGGTTTGAAAAACTGTTTTTT
V: TRBV30; J: TRBJ2-5; D: NA; CDR3: CAWSLAGETQYF; DNA: TGTGCCTGGAGTCTTGCCGGGGAGACCCAGTACTTC
V: TRBV5-1; J: TRBJ1-1; D: NA; CDR3: CASSKGPLGNTEAFF; DNA: TGCGCCAGCAGCAAGGGGCCCTTGGGGAACACTGAAGCTTTCTTT
V: TRBV19; J: TRBJ1-2; D: TRBD1; CDR3: CASSTTGGIHGYTF; DNA: TGTGCCAGTAGTACCACAGGGGGCATCCATGGCTACACCTTC
V: TRBV5-1; J: TRBJ2-5; D: TRBD2; CDR3: CASSAGRGGETQYF; DNA: TGCGCCAGCAGCGCAGGACGGGGGGGAGAGACCCAGTACTTC
V: TRBV25-1; J: TRBJ2-2; D: NA; CDR3: CASSDLGLGGTGELFF; DNA: TGTGCCAGCAGTGACCTAGGACTGGGGGGCACCGGGGAGCTGTTTTTT
V: TRBV28; J: TRBJ1-4; D: NA; CDR3: CASRTTGVNEKLFF; DNA: TGTGCCAGCAGGACAACAGGAGTTAATGAAAAACTGTTTTTT
V: TRBV29-1; J: TRBJ2-3; D: NA; CDR3: CSVEEVEGIPFTDTQYF; DNA: TGCAGCGTTGAGGAGGTGGAGGGGATTCCATTCACAGATACGCAGTATTTT
V: TRBV2; J: TRBJ2-2; D: NA; CDR3: CASSELRVSNTGELFF; DNA: TGTGCCAGCAGTGAGTTGAGGGTCTCTAACACCGGGGAGCTGTTTTTT